This T cell receptor (beta chain) originates from a study of long-term antiretroviral therapy in people with HIV. This clone was detected a few times. Its antigen remains unidentified. Trimming cost V 1 base and J 3 bases, with 10 bases left between them. The CDR3 length is 14 residues. Germline CDR1 is SGHRS and CDR2 is YFSETQ. Per donor, at least one pre-ART and at least two post-ART PBMC samples were obtained. Study outcomes and limitations: Clones with expansion before ART led the repertoire at all time points.

Sequencing relied on immunoSEQ assay v3.0, run at survey level. Sequencing targeted roughly 35,000-55,000 T-cell genomes per sample. TCRdb's table, derived via immunoSEQ multiplex PCR, lists solely in-frame clones and lacks some. Among about 21,000 clones listed, roughly 80% were seen once. V usage is TRBV5-1 and J usage is TRBJ1-2, with D hard to call. The sequenced sample was unsorted PBMCs, obtained 1.9 years after starting antiretroviral therapy. This TCR was recovered from a woman aged 50 to 60 with HIV. CDR3 DNA sequence: TGCGCCAGCAGCTTGTGGCCGGGCGACTATGGCTACACCTTC. It translates to CASSLWPGDYGYTF.